The 21 T cell receptor beta chains in this list originate from one sample, sequenced in a study of CD8+CD57+ T cells in acquired aplastic anemia. The study profiled TCR beta VDJ and CDR3 using genomic DNA as template. TCRdb re-called the reads with MiXCR, one entry per CDR3 protein. Of about 160,000 distinct CDR3 sequences listed, about 64% are singletons. CD8+CD57+ cell expansion, shown by flow cytometry, had occurred in the patients selected for sequencing. Sequencing was carried out using sorted CD4+, CD8+, or CD8+CD57+ T cells (not recorded which) from PBMCs. All receptors come from a human donor with aplastic anemia.

The chain combines TRBV15 with TRBJ1-2; a possible D gene is TRBD1 (6 bases). The V and J ends lost 3 bases and 0 bases respectively, with 17 bases between them. Per the germline V gene, CDR1 is LNHNV and CDR2 is YYDKDF (reference sequence). The CDR3 extends over 17 amino acids. Written as DNA, the CDR3 is TGTGCCACCAGCAGTTCCCCTAGGACAGAAGCTAACTATGGCTACACCTTC. Translated: CATSSSPRTEANYGYTF. The whole variable domain, filled in from reference TRBV15 and TRBJ1-2, reads DAMVIQNPRYQVTQFGKPVTLSCSQTLNHNVMYWYQQKSSQAPKLLFHYYDKDFNNEADTPDNFQSRRPNTSFCFLDIRSPGLGDTAMYLCATSSSPRTEANYGYTFGSGTRLTVV.

The chain combines TRBV5-1 with TRBJ2-7; D perhaps matches TRBD1 (5 bases). The V end lost 0 bases, the J end lost 12 bases, and 16 bases lay between the germline ends. The CDR3 is made up of 13 amino acids. The V gene's germline CDR1 is SGHRS and CDR2 YFSETQ. The CDR3 protein is CASSLVTDTVGYF. The CDR3 DNA follows: TGCGCCAGCAGCTTGGTGACAGACACTGTGGGGTACTTC. The full variable domain, in which reference TRBV5-1 and TRBJ2-7 provide the parts outside the CDR3, is KAGVTQTPRYLIKTRGQQVTLSCSPISGHRSVSWYQQTPGQGLQFLFEYFSETQRNKGNFPGRFSGRQFSNSRSEMNVSTLELGDSALYLCASSLVTDTVGYFGPGTRLTVT.

The CDR3: CASSGTSETQYF. The CDR3 DNA reads TGTGCCAGCAGTGGGACTAGCGAGACCCAGTACTTC. This chain joins TRBV6-4 and TRBJ2-5; 8 bases map to TRBD2. J lost 5 bases, V lost 4 bases, and 0 bases had no gene match. The CDR3 sequence is 12 residues long. Germline V gene data show CDR1 as MRHNA and CDR2 as SNTAGT.

This clonotype has a handful of counts. The chain combines TRBV20-1 with TRBJ2-7, with TRBD1 as a possible D gene (5 bases). The CDR3 has 11 residues. The V gene lost 6 bases and the J gene lost 7 bases, with 13 bases spanning the gap. The germline CDR1 and CDR2 sequences are DFQATT and SNEGSKA (reference sequence). CDR3 bases: TGCAGTGCCCCAGGGTCGGATGAGCAGTACTTC. It codes for CSAPGSDEQYF.

The CDR3 reads CASSSVRGGDEQYF. In DNA, the CDR3 is TGTGCCAGCAGCTCGGTGCGAGGGGGCGACGAGCAGTACTTC. This chain uses TRBV5-4 with TRBJ2-7; 7 bases are shared with TRBD1. CDR3 length equals 14 residues. Germline CDR1 is SGHNT and CDR2 is YYREEE (reference sequence). Trimming cost V 3 bases and J 5 bases; bases outside gene matches: 8.

This chain connects TRBV7-2 to TRBJ2-1; no firm D call. CDR3 length equals 12 residues. Germline V gene data show CDR1 as SGHTA and CDR2 as FQGNSA. V was cut by 5 bases and J by 15 bases, with 17 bases left in between. CDR3 loop: CASSHDLRGAFF. Written as DNA, the CDR3 is TGTGCCAGCAGCCACGATCTGCGTGGCGCGTTCTTC.

V and J are TRBV2 and TRBJ1-1, with TRBD1 as a possible D gene (5 bases). The CDR3 is 16 residues long. V lost 4 bases and J lost 4, with 19 bases in between. Germline V gene sequence: CDR1 SNHLY, CDR2 FYNNEI. As DNA, the CDR3 is TGTGCCAGCAGTGCCCGACAGTTAATCCAGGGCACTGAAGCTTTCTTT. It translates to CASSARQLIQGTEAFF.

This clonotype came up a few times. The rearrangement joins TRBV9 to TRBJ1-2; unclear D gene. Germline V CDR1 and CDR2: SGDLS, YYNGEE. This CDR3 has 12 amino acids. V was pared by 4 bases and J by 4 bases, with 8 bases between. The CDR3 loop reads CASSTRGYGYTF. For the CDR3, the DNA is TGTGCCAGCAGCACCCGGGGCTATGGCTACACCTTC.

This chain joins TRBV7-2 and TRBJ2-1; no clear D gene. V lost 3 bases to trimming and J lost 0 bases, with 9 bases between them. The CDR3 covers 15 residues. Germline CDR1 is SGHTA and CDR2 is FQGNSA. CDR3 protein: CASSLNSNSYNEQFF. The CDR3 DNA follows: TGTGCCAGCAGCTTGAACAGCAACTCCTACAATGAGCAGTTCTTC.

This clonotype showed up just once. V usage is TRBV14 and J usage is TRBJ2-3; no firm D call. The CDR3 is made up of 12 amino acids. The V end was cut by 4 bases, the J end by 5 bases, with 7 bases between. CDR1 is SGHDN, CDR2 FVKESK, per germline. The CDR3 sequence is CASSPIGDTQYF. The CDR3 bases are TGTGCCAGCAGCCCCATTGGAGATACGCAGTATTTT.

The V and J genes are TRBV15 and TRBJ2-7; possible D gene TRBD1, 5 bases. CDR3 length equals 15 residues. CDR1 is LNHNV, CDR2 YYDKDF, per germline (reference sequence). Between the trimmed V and J ends, which lost 3 bases and 5 bases, there was a span of 17 bases. The CDR3: CATSSYDSSLDEQYF. CDR3 DNA: TGTGCCACCAGCAGTTACGACAGTTCCCTGGACGAGCAGTACTTC.

Here the CDR3 reads CASSGGMRNSYNEQFF. The CDR3 coding sequence is TGTGCCAGCAGTGGGGGGATGAGGAACTCCTACAATGAGCAGTTCTTC. The V gene is TRBV6-4, the J gene TRBJ2-1; the D gene could be TRBD1 or TRBD2 (5 bases each). Germline CDR1 MRHNA, CDR2 SNTAGT. The CDR3 contains 16 residues. V lost 4 bases and J lost 0, with 13 bases in between.

V gene TRBV10-3 combines with J gene TRBJ2-5; D gene unclear. Germline CDR1 reads ENHRY; CDR2 reads SYGVKD. The CDR3 covers 12 residues. V gave up 8 bases and J gave up 4 bases, with 11 bases separating them. CDR3 sequence (DNA): TGTGCCATCTCCGCGGTCCGAGAGACCCAGTACTTC. This gives the protein CAISAVRETQYF.

The genes are TRBV10-3 and TRBJ2-5; 8 bases are shared with TRBD1. Trimming removed 10 bases from V and 4 bases from J; junction bases left unmatched: 5. The germline CDR1 and CDR2 sequences are ENHRY and SYGVKD. This CDR3 contains 12 residues. CDR3 residues: CASGQGGETQYF. CDR3 DNA sequence: TGTGCCAGTGGACAGGGTGGAGAGACCCAGTACTTC.

The chain links TRBV7-9 to TRBJ1-6; no definite D call. The germline CDR1 and CDR2 sequences are SEHNR and FQNEAQ (reference sequence). CDR3 length: 13 amino acids. V shed 5 bases and J shed 7 bases, with 9 bases lying between them. CDR3: CASSRQPNSPLHF. The CDR3 DNA follows: TGTGCCAGCAGCCGGCAGCCAAATTCACCCCTCCACTTT.

This clonotype appeared a few times. The chain couples TRBV20-1 to TRBJ2-5, with unresolved D. The CDR3 runs to 13 residues. From germline, CDR1 is DFQATT and CDR2 SNEGSKA (reference sequence). V lost 6 bases and J lost 1, with 12 bases in between. In DNA, the CDR3 is TGCAGTGCACCTCGACTGGCCCAAGAGACCCAGTACTTC. Translation gives CSAPRLAQETQYF.

The chain combines TRBV9 with TRBJ2-7; D is uncertain. V was shortened by 4 bases and J by 2 bases, with 13 bases between the two germline ends. The CDR3 is 14 residues long. The V gene's germline CDR1 is SGDLS and CDR2 YYNGEE. The CDR3: CASSPDPGAYEQYF. CDR3 nucleotide sequence: TGTGCCAGCAGCCCAGACCCGGGTGCCTACGAGCAGTACTTC.

The chain employs TRBV20-1 and TRBJ1-4, with no clear D. Germline V gene lookup returns CDR1 DFQATT and CDR2 SNEGSKA (reference sequence). V was pared by 6 bases and J by 0 bases, with 11 bases between. CDR3 length: 14 amino acids. The CDR3 nucleotides are TGCAGTGCCACAGTGTCGGCAACTAATGAAAAACTGTTTTTT. The encoded protein is CSATVSATNEKLFF.

This clonotype came up a few times. This sequence joins TRBV5-1 and TRBJ2-7; the match to TRBD1 covers 10 bases. V trimming: 6 bases; J trimming: 5 bases; junction bases outside the gene matches: 8. Per the germline V gene, CDR1 is SGHRS and CDR2 is YFSETQ. This CDR3 region has 14 residues. The CDR3 DNA reads as TGCGCCAGCACCCCGGACAGGGGGAGGGACGAGCAGTACTTC. This codes for CASTPDRGRDEQYF.

The V and J genes are TRBV10-3 and TRBJ2-5, with D maybe TRBD2 (6 bases). From germline, CDR1 is ENHRY and CDR2 SYGVKD. Trimming stripped 10 bases from V and 5 bases from J, with 17 bases between. The CDR3 covers 13 residues. In nucleotides, the CDR3 is TGTGCCACACACTCGGGGGTGACGGAGACCCAGTACTTC. Translated: CATHSGVTETQYF.

V usage is TRBV7-3 and J usage is TRBJ2-2; no definite D call. Germline lookup yields CDR1 SGHTA and CDR2 FQGTGA. Trimming removed 1 base at V and 6 bases at J, with 3 bases between. The CDR3 runs to 12 residues. CDR3 amino acids: CASSLIPGELFF. In nucleotides, the CDR3 is TGTGCCAGCAGCTTAATTCCCGGGGAGCTGTTTTTT.